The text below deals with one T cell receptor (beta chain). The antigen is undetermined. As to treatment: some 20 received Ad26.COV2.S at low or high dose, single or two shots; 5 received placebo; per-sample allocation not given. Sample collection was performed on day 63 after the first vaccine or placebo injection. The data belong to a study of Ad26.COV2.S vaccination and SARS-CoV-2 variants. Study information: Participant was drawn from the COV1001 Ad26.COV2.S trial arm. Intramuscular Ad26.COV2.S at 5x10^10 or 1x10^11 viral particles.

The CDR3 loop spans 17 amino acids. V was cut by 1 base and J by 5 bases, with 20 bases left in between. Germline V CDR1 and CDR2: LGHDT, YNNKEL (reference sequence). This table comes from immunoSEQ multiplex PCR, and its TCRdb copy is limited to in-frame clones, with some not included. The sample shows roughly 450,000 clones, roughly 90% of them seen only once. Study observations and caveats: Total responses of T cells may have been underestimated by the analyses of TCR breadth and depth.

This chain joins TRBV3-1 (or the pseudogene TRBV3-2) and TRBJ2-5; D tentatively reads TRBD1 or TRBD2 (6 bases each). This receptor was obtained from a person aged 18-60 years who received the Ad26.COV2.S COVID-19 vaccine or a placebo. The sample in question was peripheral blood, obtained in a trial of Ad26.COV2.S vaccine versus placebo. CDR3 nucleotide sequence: TGTGCCAGCAGCCAAGGAACTTCCAGGGGAGGAGGGGAGACCCAGTACTTC. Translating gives CASSQGTSRGGGETQYF.